The following is a T cell receptor (beta chain) sequence with its context. V was shortened by 3 bases and J by 0 bases, with 9 bases between the two germline ends. The CDR3 has 14 residues. Germline V lookup: CDR1 GTSNPN, CDR2 SVGIG (reference sequence). Categorization into cohorts depended on clinical history that participants reported. The entry originates in a study of blood T cell repertoires in COVID-19. Study details: Recovered status applied to Cohort 3 donors who had two consecutive negative PCRs. It also applied to those with clearance or with symptom resolution. Donors in the United States, Italy and Spain gave samples during acute or convalescent COVID-19.

TCRdb keeps only in-frame clones here, not all; method: immunoSEQ multiplex PCR. The sample carries roughly 340,000 clones, around 87% recorded once. The receptor comes from a man aged 40-55 years in a cohort exposed to, infected with or recovered from COVID-19 (not recorded which). The sample consisted of PBMCs or T cells enriched from blood (not recorded which). The chain combines TRBV30 with TRBJ2-4, with a possible D match to TRBD2 (5 bases). The CDR3 sequence: CAWRWAGAKNIQYF. The CDR3 nucleotides read TGTGCCTGGAGGTGGGCGGGAGCCAAAAACATTCAGTACTTC.